This TCR beta chain was captured in a study of T cell repertoires in cytomegalovirus infection. Overall study context: Through public TCR beta signatures, both CMV infection and matching HLA type were indicated.

Germline loops: CDR1 SGHVS, CDR2 FQNEAQ. V lost 3 bases and J lost 4; bases outside the gene matches: 4. The CDR3 spans 15 residues. Overall study results and limits: In two of eight donors, the top clonotype was HLA-C-restricted CMV-specific. Cumulated frequencies of public TCR beta families served to identify carriers of CMV plus the relevant HLA.

TCRdb passed the reads through MiXCR, listing each CDR3 protein once. This table has 250,000 to 300,000 distinct CDR3 sequences, roughly 15% appearing once. Ten or more counts support this clonotype. Its antigen is currently unknown. This sequence joins TRBV7-8 and TRBJ2-1, with TRBD2 matching 9 bases. This receptor was obtained from a human donor in good health (CMV status not recorded). Some clones in this sample may be carry-over from other donors' samples. The source material was PBMCs. CDR3 DNA: TGTGCCAGCAGCTTCTCTGCGGGGGGGTACAATGAGCAGTTCTTC. Its protein product is CASSFSAGGYNEQFF.